The 19 T cell receptor beta chains in this list originate from one sample, sequenced in a study of T cell clonality in common variable immunodeficiency. The repertoire was sequenced with immunoSEQ multiplex PCR; TCRdb's copy has only in-frame clones and lacks some. This sample includes around 45,000 clones with no singletons; its ten biggest clones take up about 10%. Sequencing was carried out using peripheral blood mononuclear cells. The receptors come from a person aged 18 to 70 in good health.

This clone was picked up many times. Partial CDR3 DNA: TGTGCCAGCAGCCCCCGACGTCGGGGGTATGGC. Its protein product is CASSPRRRGYG. The complete CDR3 reads CASSPRRRGYGYTF. The chain uses TRBV5-4 and TRBJ1-2; tentatively, D is TRBD1 (5 bases). With the read ending 3 residues before the CDR3 end, the germline J gene is used to fill in that end. V was pared by 4 bases and J by 5 bases, with 15 bases between. The CDR3 sequence is 14 residues long. From germline, CDR1 is SGHNT and CDR2 YYREEE (reference sequence).

Many counts were recorded for this clone. The CDR3 end lies 3 residues beyond the end of the read and is filled in from the germline J gene. This sequence joins TRBV27 and TRBJ1-5; tentative D call: TRBD1 (6 bases). V was shortened by 6 bases and J by 0 bases, with 12 bases between the two germline ends. Looked up from germline, CDR1 is MNHEY and CDR2 is SMNVEV (reference sequence). The CDR3 extends over 15 amino acids. CDR3 sequence reads: CASSSGQYSNQPQHF. CDR3 DNA (partial): TGTGCCAGCAGCTCCGGACAGTATAGCAATCAGCCC.

This clone occurred many times. The CDR3 end is not reached by the read, which stops 3 residues before it; the germline J gene fills it in. The rearrangement joins TRBV5-1 to TRBJ2-7, with TRBD2 matching over 12 bases. The trim removed 2 bases at V and 1 base at J, leaving 7 bases unmatched. The germline CDR1 and CDR2 sequences are SGHRS and YFSETQ. CDR3 length equals 17 residues. The CDR3 here is CASSLKPTSGRSYEQYF. The sequenced part of the CDR3 DNA is TGCGCCAGCAGCTTAAAACCGACTAGCGGGAGATCCTACGAG.

This clone showed up many times. The read ends 3 residues before the CDR3 terminus; that terminus is restored from the germline J gene. This chain uses TRBV24-1 with TRBJ2-5, with TRBD1 matching 7 bases. V lost 3 bases to trimming and J lost 5 bases; unmatched junction nucleotides: 5. The CDR3 totals 14 residues. Germline V lookup: CDR1 KGHDR, CDR2 SFDVKD. The CDR3 spells CATSDPQGVETQYF. The CDR3 DNA, read in part, is TGTGCCACCAGTGATCCGCAGGGGGTCGAGACC.

In the case of this clone: The read is 3 residues too short to cover the CDR3 end, so that end is filled in from the germline J gene. The genes are TRBV7-9 and TRBJ1-2, with 10 bases matching TRBD1. The CDR3 totals 14 residues. The germline V gene has CDR1 SEHNR and CDR2 FQNEAQ (reference sequence). The trim removed 4 bases at V and 6 bases at J, leaving 5 bases unmatched. The DNA read from the CDR3 is TGTGCCAGCAGCTACGGACAGGGGGGTGATGGC. It yields the protein CASSYGQGGDG. The CDR3 in full is CASSYGQGGDGYTF.

This clone has ten or more counts. Read data end 3 residues before the CDR3 end; the end is taken from the germline J gene. The chain recombines TRBV29-1 with TRBJ1-2, with D maybe TRBD1 (6 bases). Germline CDR1 SQVTM, CDR2 ANQGSEA. The CDR3 has 13 amino acids. V dropped 6 bases and J dropped 4 bases, with 15 bases sitting between them. The covered CDR3 bases are TGCAGCGTAAAAGGAGGGACAACCTATGGC. This encodes CSVKGGTTYG. The CDR3 in its entirety is CSVKGGTTYGYTF.

This clone was seen at least ten times. The missing CDR3 end, 3 residues past where the read stops, is filled in from the germline J gene. The gene calls are TRBV5-1 and TRBJ2-5; maybe TRBD1 (6 bases). Deletions cut 3 bases from V and 4 bases from J, with 16 bases between. The CDR3 is 15 amino acids. Looked up from germline, CDR1 is SGHRS and CDR2 is YFSETQ. CDR3 region: CASSSDTFRGETQYF. Partial CDR3 DNA: TGCGCCAGCAGCTCGGATACATTCAGGGGAGAGACC.

This clone was picked up many times. The read stops 3 residues short of the end of the CDR3; the missing end is completed from the germline J gene. This chain links TRBV20-1 with TRBJ2-3, with 8 bases aligning to TRBD1. After removal of 3 bases from V and 4 bases from J, the junction contained 3 bases not matched to a gene. The CDR3 runs 13 residues. CDR1 is DFQATT, CDR2 SNEGSKA, per germline (reference sequence). The covered CDR3 bases are TGCAGTGCTAGGACAGGGGCTGCAGATACG. Its protein is CSARTGAADT. The whole CDR3 protein reads CSARTGAADTQYF.

This clone was detected many times. The read stops 3 residues short of the end of the CDR3; the missing end is completed from the germline J gene. The V gene is TRBV20-1, the J gene TRBJ1-6; D not certain. Germline assignment: CDR1 DFQATT and CDR2 SNEGSKA (reference sequence). This CDR3 has 14 residues. With 1 base removed from V and 8 bases from J, the gap between germline ends came to 12 bases. Partial CDR3 DNA: TGCAGTGCTAGAGTTCCGCTAGGTCATTCACCC. Translation: CSARVPLGHSP. The entire CDR3 reads CSARVPLGHSPLHF.

Many counts were recorded for this clone. One junction end does not reproduce the germline sequence, and a read error may be involved. Coverage ceases 3 residues before the CDR3 finishes, and the germline J gene fills in the end. This chain connects TRBV4-2 to TRBJ2-1; TRBD2 aligns across 7 bases. The CDR3 spans 17 residues. Germline assignment: CDR1 LGHNA and CDR2 YNFKEQ. The sequenced part of the CDR3 DNA is TGCGCCAGCAGCCCCACTCAGCGGGGAGAATCCTACAATGAG. It codes for CASSPTQRGESYNE. The whole CDR3 is CASSPTQRGESYNEQFF.

Turning to this clone: The DNA ends 3 residues before the CDR3 does, and the rest of the CDR3 is filled in from the germline J gene. This rearrangement joins TRBV20-1 to TRBJ2-3; no clear D. Germline CDR1 is DFQATT and CDR2 is SNEGSKA (reference sequence). This CDR3 has 10 residues. Trimming pared 3 bases from V and 7 bases from J, leaving 5 bases between. The CDR3 DNA, read in part, is TGCAGTGCTAGTATAAATACG. It codes for CSASINT. The entire CDR3 reads CSASINTQYF.

In its sample, this clone was seen many times. Read coverage stops 3 residues before the CDR3 terminus; the germline J gene supplies the remainder. The chain carries TRBV7-3 and TRBJ2-2; 9 bases are shared with TRBD2. Germline loops: CDR1 SGHTA, CDR2 FQGTGA. This CDR3 is 16 amino acids long. V lost 3 bases and J lost 0; bases outside the gene matches: 2. CDR3 loop: CASSFLAGTNTGELFF. The sequenced CDR3 bases are TGTGCCAGCAGCTTTCTAGCGGGAACGAACACCGGGGAG.

This clone was detected ten times or more. The sequenced fragment ends 3 residues before the CDR3 boundary, so the rest is inferred from the germline J gene. The rearrangement uses TRBV2 and TRBJ2-7; 8 bases match TRBD1. J lost 3 bases, V lost 2 bases, and 3 bases had no gene match. This CDR3 is built from 14 residues. Germline values: CDR1 SNHLY, CDR2 FYNNEI. CDR3 bases read: TGTGCCAGCAGTGAATCAGGGGGCGTCTACGAG. Its protein is CASSESGGVYE. The complete CDR3 sequence is CASSESGGVYEQYF.

This clone was seen many times. The read is 3 residues too short to cover the CDR3 end, so that end is filled in from the germline J gene. V usage is TRBV7-2 and J usage is TRBJ1-1; D is undetermined. The CDR3 loop spans 15 amino acids. Deletions cut 2 bases from V and 0 bases from J, with 10 bases between. CDR1 is SGHTA and CDR2 is FQGNSA in the germline V gene. CDR3 DNA (partial): TGTGCCAGCAGCTTACGGCGGGGAGTGAACACTGAA. It is translated as CASSLRRGVNTE. The entire CDR3 sequence reads CASSLRRGVNTEAFF.

By share, this clone ranks as medium-sized (0.01 to 0.1%). With the read ending 3 residues before the CDR3 end, the germline J gene is used to fill in that end. The sample has other DNA sequences that encode this CDR3 too. The J gene is TRBJ2-3, the V gene TRBV6-4; TRBD2 agrees at 10 bases. V lost 0 bases and J lost 0; bases outside the gene matches: 0. Germline V gene lookup returns CDR1 MRHNA and CDR2 SNTAGT. CDR3 length equals 16 residues. Here the CDR3 reads CASSDSAGGSTDTQYF. CDR3 bases read: TGTGCCAGCAGTGACTCAGCGGGAGGGAGCACAGATACG.

This clone was found a few times. The read falls 3 residues short of the CDR3 end, and the missing part is taken from the germline J gene. J is TRBJ2-2 and V is TRBV19, with D maybe TRBD2 (6 bases). The CDR3 has 15 amino acids. Germline values: CDR1 LNHDA, CDR2 SQIVND (reference sequence). V lost 5 bases and J lost 4, with 14 bases in between. CDR3 sequence: CASSGNLGGTGELFF. The sequenced part of the CDR3 DNA is TGTGCCAGTAGTGGCAATCTGGGGGGCACCGGGGAG.

As for this clone: The CDR3 end is not reached by the read, which stops 3 residues before it; the germline J gene fills it in. The chain has TRBV7-8 and TRBJ2-1, with TRBD1 matching 9 bases. Germline V gene data show CDR1 as SGHVS and CDR2 as FQNEAQ. The CDR3 contains 16 residues. Unmatched junction bases numbered 7, after V lost 5 bases and J lost 2 bases. The CDR3 bases that were read are TGTGCCAGCAGCGCCCGGGGGACAGGGACCTACAATGAG. Encoded protein: CASSARGTGTYNE. The entire CDR3 protein reads CASSARGTGTYNEQFF. The full variable domain, in which reference TRBV7-8 and TRBJ2-1 provide the parts outside the CDR3, is GAGVSQSPRYKVAKRGQDVALRCDPISGHVSLFWYQQALGQGPEFLTYFQNEAQLDKSGLPSDRFFAERPEGSVSTLKIQRTQQEDSAVYLCASSARGTGTYNEQFFGPGTRLTVL.

The table lists this clone with many counts. The read finishes 3 residues shy of the CDR3 end, and the germline J gene is used to complete it. This chain connects TRBV4-1 to TRBJ1-2, with no clear D. CDR1 is MGHRA and CDR2 is YSYEKL in the germline V gene. The CDR3 has 17 residues. V was shortened by 0 bases and J by 0 bases, with 14 bases between the two germline ends. CDR3 amino acids: CASSQESKASSNYGYTF. The sequenced part of the CDR3 DNA is TGCGCCAGCAGCCAAGAAAGTAAGGCCTCCTCTAACTATGGC.

This clone has only a few counts. The read ends 3 residues shy of where the CDR3 ends; the end is completed using the germline J gene. The chain combines TRBV5-1 with TRBJ2-1, with 8 bases fitting TRBD2. Germline assignment: CDR1 SGHRS and CDR2 YFSETQ. The V and J ends lost 0 bases and 4 bases, in that order; junction bases with no gene match: 9. The CDR3 is 17 residues long. The CDR3 is CASSLDGLATIYNEQFF. CDR3 bases read: TGCGCCAGCAGCTTGGATGGACTAGCAACTATTTACAATGAG.